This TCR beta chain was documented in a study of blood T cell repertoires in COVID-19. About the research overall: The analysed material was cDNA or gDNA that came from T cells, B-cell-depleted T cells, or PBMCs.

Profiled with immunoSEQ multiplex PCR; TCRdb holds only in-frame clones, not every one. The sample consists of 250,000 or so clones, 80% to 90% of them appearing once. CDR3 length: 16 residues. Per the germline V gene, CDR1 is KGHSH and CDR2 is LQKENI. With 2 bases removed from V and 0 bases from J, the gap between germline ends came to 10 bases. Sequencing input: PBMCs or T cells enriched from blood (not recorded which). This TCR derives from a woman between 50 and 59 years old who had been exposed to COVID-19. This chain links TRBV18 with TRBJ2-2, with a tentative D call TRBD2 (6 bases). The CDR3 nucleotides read TGTGCCAGCTCACCATCGGGGGAAGCGAACACCGGGGAGCTGTTTTTT. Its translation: CASSPSGEANTGELFF.